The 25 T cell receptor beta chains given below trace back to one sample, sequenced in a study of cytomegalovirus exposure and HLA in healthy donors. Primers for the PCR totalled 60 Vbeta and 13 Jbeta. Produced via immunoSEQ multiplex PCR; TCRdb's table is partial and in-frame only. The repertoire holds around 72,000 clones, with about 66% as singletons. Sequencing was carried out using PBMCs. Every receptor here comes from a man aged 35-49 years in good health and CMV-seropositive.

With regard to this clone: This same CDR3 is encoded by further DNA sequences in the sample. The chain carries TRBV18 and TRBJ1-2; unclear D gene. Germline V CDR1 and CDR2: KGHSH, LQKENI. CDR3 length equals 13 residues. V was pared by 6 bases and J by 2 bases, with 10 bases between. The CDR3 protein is CASSPDKNYGYTF. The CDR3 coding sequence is TGTGCCAGCTCCCCCGACAAGAACTATGGCTACACCTTC.

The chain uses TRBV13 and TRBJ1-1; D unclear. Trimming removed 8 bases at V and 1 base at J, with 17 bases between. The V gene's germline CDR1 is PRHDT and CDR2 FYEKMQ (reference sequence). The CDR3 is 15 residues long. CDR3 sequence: CASQKFGGQNTEAFF. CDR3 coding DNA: TGTGCCAGCCAGAAATTTGGCGGCCAGAACACTGAAGCTTTCTTT.

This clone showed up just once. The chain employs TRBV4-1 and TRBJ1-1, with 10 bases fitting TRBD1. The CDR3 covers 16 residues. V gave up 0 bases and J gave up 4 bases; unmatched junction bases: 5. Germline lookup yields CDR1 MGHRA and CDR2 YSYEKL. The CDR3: CASSQDPGTGVTEAFF. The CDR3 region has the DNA TGCGCCAGCAGCCAAGATCCCGGGACAGGGGTCACTGAAGCTTTCTTT.

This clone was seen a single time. CDR3 nucleotides: TGTGCCAGCAGTTTTTGGAACAGGGGAGTTCATTCACCCCTCCACTTT. Its protein product is CASSFWNRGVHSPLHF. J is TRBJ1-6 and V is TRBV28; TRBD1 aligns across 7 bases. The V gene's germline CDR1 is MDHEN and CDR2 SYDVKM. This CDR3 is 16 amino acids long. The J segment lost 8 bases and the V segment lost 3 bases, leaving 10 bases of the junction unmatched.

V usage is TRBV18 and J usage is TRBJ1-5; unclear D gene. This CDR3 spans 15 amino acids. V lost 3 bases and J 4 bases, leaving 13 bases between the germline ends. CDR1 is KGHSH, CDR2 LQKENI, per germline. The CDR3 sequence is CASSPNRGSNQPQHF. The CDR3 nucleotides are TGTGCCAGCTCACCTAACCGGGGATCAAATCAGCCCCAGCATTTT.

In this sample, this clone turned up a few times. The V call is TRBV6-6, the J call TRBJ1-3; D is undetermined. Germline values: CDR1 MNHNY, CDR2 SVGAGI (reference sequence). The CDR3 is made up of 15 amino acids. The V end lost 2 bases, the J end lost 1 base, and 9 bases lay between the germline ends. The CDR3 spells CASSYVAVSGNTIYF. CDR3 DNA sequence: TGTGCCAGCAGTTACGTGGCTGTTTCTGGAAACACCATATATTTT.

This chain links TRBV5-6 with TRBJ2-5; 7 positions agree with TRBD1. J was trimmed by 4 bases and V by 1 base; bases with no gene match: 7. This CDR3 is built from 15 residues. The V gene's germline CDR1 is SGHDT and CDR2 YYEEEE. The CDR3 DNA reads TGTGCCAGCAGCTTGAGGGGGCTCATCGGAGAGACCCAGTACTTC. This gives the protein CASSLRGLIGETQYF.

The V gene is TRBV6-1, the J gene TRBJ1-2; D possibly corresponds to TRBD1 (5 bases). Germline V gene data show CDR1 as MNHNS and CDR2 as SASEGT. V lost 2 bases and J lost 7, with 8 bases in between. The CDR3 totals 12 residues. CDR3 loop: CASSEQGLGYTF. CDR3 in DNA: TGTGCCAGCAGTGAACAGGGTCTTGGCTACACCTTC.

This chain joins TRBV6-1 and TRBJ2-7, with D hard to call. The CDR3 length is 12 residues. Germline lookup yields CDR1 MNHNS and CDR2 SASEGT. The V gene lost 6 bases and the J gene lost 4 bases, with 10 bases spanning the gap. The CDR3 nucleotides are TGTGCCAGCAGCGAAACATTTTACGAGCAGTACTTC. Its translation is CASSETFYEQYF.

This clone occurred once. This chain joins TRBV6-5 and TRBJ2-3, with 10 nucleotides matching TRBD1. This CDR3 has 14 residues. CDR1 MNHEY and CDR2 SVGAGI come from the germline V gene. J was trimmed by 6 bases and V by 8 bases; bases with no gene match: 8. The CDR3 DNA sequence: TGTGCCAGCCGGGACAGGGGTGTTCTCGATACGCAGTATTTT. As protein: CASRDRGVLDTQYF.

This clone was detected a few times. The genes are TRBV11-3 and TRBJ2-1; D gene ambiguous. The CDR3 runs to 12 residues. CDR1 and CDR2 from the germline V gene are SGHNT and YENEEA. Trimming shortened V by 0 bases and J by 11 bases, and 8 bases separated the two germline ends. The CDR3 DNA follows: TGTGCCAGCAGCTTAGATGCGCGAAAGCAGTTCTTC. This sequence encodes CASSLDARKQFF.

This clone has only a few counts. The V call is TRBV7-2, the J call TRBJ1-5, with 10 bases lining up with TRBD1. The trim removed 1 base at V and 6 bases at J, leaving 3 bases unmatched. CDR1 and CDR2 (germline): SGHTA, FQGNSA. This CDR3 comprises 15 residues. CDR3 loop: CASSLGQGAGQPQHF. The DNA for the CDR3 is TGTGCCAGCAGCTTAGGACAGGGGGCGGGTCAGCCCCAGCATTTT. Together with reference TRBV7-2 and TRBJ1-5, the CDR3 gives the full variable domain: GAGVSQSPSNKVTEKGKDVELRCDPISGHTALYWYRQSLGQGLEFLIYFQGNSAPDKSGLPSDRFSAERTGGSVSTLTIQRTQQEDSAVYLCASSLGQGAGQPQHFGDGTRLSIL.

CDR3 coding DNA: TGTGCCAGCAGCTTGGGACTGCCCTCTGGGGCCAACGTCCTGACTTTC. It codes for CASSLGLPSGANVLTF. The chain carries TRBV5-5 and TRBJ2-6; unclear D gene. Trimming left V 0 bases short and J 0 bases short, with 7 bases between. The CDR3 is 16 residues long. The germline V gene encodes CDR1 SGHKS and CDR2 YYEKEE (reference sequence).

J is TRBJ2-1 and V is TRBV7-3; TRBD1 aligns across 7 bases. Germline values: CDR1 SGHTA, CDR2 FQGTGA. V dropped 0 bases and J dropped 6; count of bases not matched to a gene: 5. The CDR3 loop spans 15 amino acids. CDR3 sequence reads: CASSLTAQGPNEQFF. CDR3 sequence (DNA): TGTGCCAGCAGCTTAACAGCACAGGGGCCCAATGAGCAGTTCTTC.

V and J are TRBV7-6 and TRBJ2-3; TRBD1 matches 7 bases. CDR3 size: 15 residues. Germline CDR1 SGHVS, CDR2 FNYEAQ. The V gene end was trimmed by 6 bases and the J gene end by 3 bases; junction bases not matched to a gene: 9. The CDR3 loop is CASSSRTGSTDTQYF. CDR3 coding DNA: TGTGCCAGCAGTTCGAGGACAGGCAGTACAGATACGCAGTATTTT.

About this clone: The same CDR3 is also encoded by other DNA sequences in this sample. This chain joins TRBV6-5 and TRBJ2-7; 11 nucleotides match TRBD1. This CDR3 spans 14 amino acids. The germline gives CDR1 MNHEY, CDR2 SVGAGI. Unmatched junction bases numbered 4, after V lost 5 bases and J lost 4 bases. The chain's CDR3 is CASSPGQGAYEQYF. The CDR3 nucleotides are TGTGCCAGCAGTCCCGGACAGGGGGCGTACGAGCAGTACTTC.

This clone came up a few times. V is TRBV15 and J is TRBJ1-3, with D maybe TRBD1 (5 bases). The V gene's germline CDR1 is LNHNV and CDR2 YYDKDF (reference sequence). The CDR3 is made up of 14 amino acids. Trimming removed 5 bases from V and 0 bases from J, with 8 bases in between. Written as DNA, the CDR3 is TGTGCCACCAGCGGGGCCAGCTCTGGAAACACCATATATTTT. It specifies CATSGASSGNTIYF.

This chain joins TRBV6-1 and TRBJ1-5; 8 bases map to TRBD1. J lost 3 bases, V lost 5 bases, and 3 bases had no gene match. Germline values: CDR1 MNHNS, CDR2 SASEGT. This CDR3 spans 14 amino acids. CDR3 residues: CASSMTGDNQPQHF. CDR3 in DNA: TGTGCCAGCAGTATGACAGGGGACAATCAGCCCCAGCATTTT.

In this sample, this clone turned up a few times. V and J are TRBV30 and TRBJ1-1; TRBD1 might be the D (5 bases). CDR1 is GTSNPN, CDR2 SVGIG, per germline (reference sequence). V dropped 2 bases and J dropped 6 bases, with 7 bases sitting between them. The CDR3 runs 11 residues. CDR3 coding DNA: TGTGCCTGGAGTCCGACAGCTGAAGCTTTCTTT. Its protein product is CAWSPTAEAFF.

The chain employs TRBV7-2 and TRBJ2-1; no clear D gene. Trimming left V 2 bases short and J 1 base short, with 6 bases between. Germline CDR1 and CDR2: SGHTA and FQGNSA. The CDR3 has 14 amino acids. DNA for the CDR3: TGTGCCAGCAGCTTATATAATTCCTACAATGAGCAGTTCTTC. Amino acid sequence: CASSLYNSYNEQFF.

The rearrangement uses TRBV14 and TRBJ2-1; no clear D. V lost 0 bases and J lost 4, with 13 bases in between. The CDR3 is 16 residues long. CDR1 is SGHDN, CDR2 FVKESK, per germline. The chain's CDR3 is CASSQEVLGSYNEQFF. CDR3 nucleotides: TGTGCCAGCAGCCAAGAGGTGTTGGGCTCTTACAATGAGCAGTTCTTC.

This chain's CDR3 is CASSVDRVSYEQYF. The CDR3 DNA reads as TGTGCCAGCAGCGTGGACAGGGTTTCCTACGAGCAGTACTTC. The gene calls are TRBV11-2 and TRBJ2-7; 8 bases align to TRBD1. The CDR3 spans 14 residues. The V gene's germline CDR1 is SGHAT and CDR2 FQNNGV. J was trimmed by 1 base and V by 5 bases; bases with no gene match: 4.

The CDR3: CASSLVSAPGSNQPQHF. CDR3 nucleotide sequence: TGCGCCAGCAGCTTGGTCTCCGCCCCCGGGAGCAATCAGCCCCAGCATTTT. The chain has TRBV5-1 and TRBJ1-5, with D unclear. The CDR3 sequence is 17 residues long. CDR1 is SGHRS, CDR2 YFSETQ, per germline. With 0 bases removed from V and 1 base from J, the gap between germline ends came to 14 bases. Full variable domain (remainder filled in from reference TRBV5-1 and TRBJ1-5): KAGVTQTPRYLIKTRGQQVTLSCSPISGHRSVSWYQQTPGQGLQFLFEYFSETQRNKGNFPGRFSGRQFSNSRSEMNVSTLELGDSALYLCASSLVSAPGSNQPQHFGDGTRLSIL.

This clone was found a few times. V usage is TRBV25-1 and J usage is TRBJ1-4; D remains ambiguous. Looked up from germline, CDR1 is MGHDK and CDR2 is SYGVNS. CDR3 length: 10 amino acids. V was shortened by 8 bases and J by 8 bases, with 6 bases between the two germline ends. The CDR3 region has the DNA TGTGCCAGCTTTAGAGAAAAACTGTTTTTT. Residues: CASFREKLFF.

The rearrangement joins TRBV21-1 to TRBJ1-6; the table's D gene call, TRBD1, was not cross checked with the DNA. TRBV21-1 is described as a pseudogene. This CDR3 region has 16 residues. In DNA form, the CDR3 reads TGTGCCAGCAGCAAACCCTGGACAGCCTATAATTCACCCCTCCACTTT. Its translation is CASSKPWTAYNSPLHF.